These 8 T cell receptor beta chains share one sample of origin, sequenced in a study of OX40 agonist ivuxolimab in advanced cancers. Sequenced by immunoSEQ multiplex PCR; TCRdb stores in-frame clones only, minus some. The data hold over 55,000 clones, with roughly 77% observed a single time. The sequenced sample was CD4+ or CD8+ T cells sorted from blood, obtained in a trial of the OX40 agonist ivuxolimab. These receptors were taken from an adult with an advanced solid tumor such as melanoma, head and neck, liver or kidney cancer.

This clone was detected only a few times. V gene TRBV6-5 combines with J gene TRBJ1-5, with a possible D match to TRBD1 (6 bases). The germline CDR1 and CDR2 sequences are MNHEY and SVGAGI. This CDR3 contains 15 residues. V was shortened by 8 bases and J by 7 bases, with 21 bases between the two germline ends. In DNA, the CDR3 is TGTGCCAGCGGCCCCAGGTCCCAGGGGACCCAGCCCCAGCATTTT. This gives the protein CASGPRSQGTQPQHF.

The chain has TRBV7-9 and TRBJ1-1; D not resolved. Germline CDR1 SEHNR, CDR2 FQNEAQ (reference sequence). The CDR3 consists of 11 residues. Between the trimmed V and J ends, which lost 5 bases and 4 bases, there was a span of 5 bases. CDR3 coding DNA: TGTGCCAGCAGCCCCGGCACTGAAGCTTTCTTT. Amino acid sequence: CASSPGTEAFF.

The rearrangement links TRBV7-8 to TRBJ1-5; a possible D gene is TRBD1 (5 bases). Trimming took 2 bases from V and 6 from J, leaving 14 bases between them. The germline CDR1 and CDR2 sequences are SGHVS and FQNEAQ. The CDR3 sequence is 15 residues long. The CDR3 coding sequence is TGTGCCAGCAGCTTATGGTGGGGGGGAGGTCAGCCCCAGCATTTT. Its protein is CASSLWWGGGQPQHF.

This clone was observed many times. The chain is built from TRBV4-2 and TRBJ2-7, with 11 bases fitting TRBD2. CDR1 and CDR2 from the germline V gene are LGHNA and YNFKEQ. This CDR3 contains 16 residues. The V segment lost 0 bases and the J segment 0 bases; nucleotides outside the gene matches: 1. The CDR3, as DNA: TGTGCCAGCAGCCAAGATGGGACTAGCGGCTCCTACGAGCAGTACTTC. Translated: CASSQDGTSGSYEQYF.

This chain uses TRBV7-9 with TRBJ2-2; the match to TRBD2 covers 8 bases. Germline V lookup: CDR1 SEHNR, CDR2 FQNEAQ (reference sequence). The CDR3 loop spans 16 amino acids. V lost 10 bases to trimming and J lost 1 base; unmatched junction nucleotides: 11. In nucleotides, the CDR3 is TGTGCCACCCCCCGCCGTAGCGGGGTGAACACCGGGGAGCTGTTTTTT. Translating it yields CATPRRSGVNTGELFF. Full variable domain (outside the CDR3, taken from reference TRBV7-9 and TRBJ2-2): DTGVSQNPRHKITKRGQNVTFRCDPISEHNRLYWYRQTLGQGPEFLTYFQNEAQLEKSRLLSDRFSAERPKGSFSTLEIQRTEQGDSAMYLCATPRRSGVNTGELFFGEGSRLTVL.

The rearrangement links TRBV18 to TRBJ1-5, with TRBD1 as a possible D gene (5 bases). CDR1 and CDR2 (germline): KGHSH, LQKENI. V gave up 6 bases and J gave up 7 bases, with 19 bases separating them. This CDR3 spans 15 amino acids. The DNA for the CDR3 is TGTGCCAGCTCCCAAGGGCGGGGGACGGGGCAGCCCCAGCATTTT. Translated: CASSQGRGTGQPQHF.

This chain connects TRBV10-1 to TRBJ2-5; maybe TRBD1 (5 bases). CDR1 and CDR2 from the germline V gene are WNHNN and SYGVQD (reference sequence). There are 14 residues in the CDR3. Between the trimmed V and J ends, which lost 3 bases and 3 bases, there was a span of 11 bases. CDR3 DNA: TGCGCCAGCAGTGACGGTCCGACAGAAGAGACCCAGTACTTC. This sequence encodes CASSDGPTEETQYF.

This clone was observed once. The J gene is TRBJ1-5, the V gene TRBV7-2; D unclear. The CDR3 loop spans 12 amino acids. Germline-derived CDR1 and CDR2 are SGHTA and FQGNSA. Trimming shortened V by 4 bases and J by 3 bases, and 4 bases separated the two germline ends. Written as DNA, the CDR3 is TGTGCCAGCAGCTCTTTCAATCAGCCCCAGCATTTT. Its protein product is CASSSFNQPQHF. Combining the CDR3 with reference TRBV7-2 and TRBJ1-5 gives the whole variable domain GAGVSQSPSNKVTEKGKDVELRCDPISGHTALYWYRQSLGQGLEFLIYFQGNSAPDKSGLPSDRFSAERTGGSVSTLTIQRTQQEDSAVYLCASSSFNQPQHFGDGTRLSIL.